This TCR beta chain was observed in a study of T-cell reconstitution after alpha-beta-depleted transplantation in children. Overall study results and limits: The main origin of T-cell counts and diversity one year after transplant was newly produced T cells. Several hundred expanded graft clones reportedly were the source of alpha-beta T cells about two months after transplant.

Library preparation (for TCRbeta) was performed with unique molecular identifiers. In TCRdb, the PCR reads were re-called with MiXCR into one record per CDR3 protein. The table records under 100,000 distinct CDR3 sequences, around 16% of them present only once. This clonotype appeared a few times. Its antigen is still unknown. This clonotype was sampled from a male patient between 2 and 9 years old who had a stem cell transplant for acute lymphoblastic leukemia, so the T cells may come from the graft donor. Source: PBMCs, mostly from graft donor cells, taken 180 days after TCRalphabeta/CD19-depleted stem cell transplant.

CDR3 DNA: TGTGCCAGCAGCTTTACAGGGTTCCCCTACAATGAGCAGTTCTTC. Translation gives CASSFTGFPYNEQFF. The chain employs TRBV7-6 and TRBJ2-1; D is possibly TRBD1 (6 bases). From germline, CDR1 is SGHVS and CDR2 FNYEAQ. The CDR3 runs to 15 residues. The V gene lost 3 bases and the J gene lost 2 bases, with 11 bases spanning the gap.